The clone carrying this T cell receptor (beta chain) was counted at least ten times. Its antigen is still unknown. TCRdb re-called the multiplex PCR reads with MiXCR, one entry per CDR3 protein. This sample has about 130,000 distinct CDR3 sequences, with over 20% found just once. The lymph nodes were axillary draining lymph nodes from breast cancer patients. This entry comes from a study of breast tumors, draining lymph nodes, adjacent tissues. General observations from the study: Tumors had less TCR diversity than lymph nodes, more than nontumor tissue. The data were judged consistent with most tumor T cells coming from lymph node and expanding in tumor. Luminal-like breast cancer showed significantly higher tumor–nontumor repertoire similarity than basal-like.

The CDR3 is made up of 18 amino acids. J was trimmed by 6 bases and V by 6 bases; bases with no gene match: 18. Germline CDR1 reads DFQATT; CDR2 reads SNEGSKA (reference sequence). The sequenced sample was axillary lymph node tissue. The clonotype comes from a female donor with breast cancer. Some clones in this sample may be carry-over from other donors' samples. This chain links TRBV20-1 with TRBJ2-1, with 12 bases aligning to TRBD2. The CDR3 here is CSATKRLAGVLGPNEQFF. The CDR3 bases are TGCAGTGCCACTAAAAGACTAGCGGGAGTGTTGGGGCCCAATGAGCAGTTCTTC.